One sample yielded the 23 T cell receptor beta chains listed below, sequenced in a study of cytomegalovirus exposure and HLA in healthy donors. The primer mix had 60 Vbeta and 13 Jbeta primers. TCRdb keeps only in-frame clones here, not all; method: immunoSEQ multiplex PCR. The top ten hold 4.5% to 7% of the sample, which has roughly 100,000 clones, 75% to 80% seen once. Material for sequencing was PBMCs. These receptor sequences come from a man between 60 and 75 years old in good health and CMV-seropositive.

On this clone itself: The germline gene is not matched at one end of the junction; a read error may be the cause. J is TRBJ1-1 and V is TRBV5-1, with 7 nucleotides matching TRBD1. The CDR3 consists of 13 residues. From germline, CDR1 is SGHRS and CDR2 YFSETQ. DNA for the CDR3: TGCGCCAGCAGTAGGGGGCCGGGGTCTGAGGCTTTCTTT. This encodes CASSRGPGSEAFF.

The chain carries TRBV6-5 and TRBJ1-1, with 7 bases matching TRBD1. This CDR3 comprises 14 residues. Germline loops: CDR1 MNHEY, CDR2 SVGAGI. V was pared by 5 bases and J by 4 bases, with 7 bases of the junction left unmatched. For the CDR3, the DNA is TGTGCCAGCAGTCCCGACAGGGAGTCCACTGAAGCTTTCTTT. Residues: CASSPDRESTEAFF.

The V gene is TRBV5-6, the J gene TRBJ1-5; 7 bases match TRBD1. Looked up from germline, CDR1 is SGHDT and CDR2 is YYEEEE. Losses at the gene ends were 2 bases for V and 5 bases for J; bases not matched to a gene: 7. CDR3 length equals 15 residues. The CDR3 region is CASSFGRGFDQPQHF. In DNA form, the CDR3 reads TGTGCCAGCAGCTTCGGCAGGGGGTTCGATCAGCCCCAGCATTTT.

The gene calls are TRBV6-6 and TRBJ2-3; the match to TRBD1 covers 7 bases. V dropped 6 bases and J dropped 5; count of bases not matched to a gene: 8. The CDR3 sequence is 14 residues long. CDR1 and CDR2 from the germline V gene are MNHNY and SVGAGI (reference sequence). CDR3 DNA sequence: TGTGCCAGCAGCCTCGGACAGGCGGGAGATACGCAGTATTTT. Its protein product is CASSLGQAGDTQYF.

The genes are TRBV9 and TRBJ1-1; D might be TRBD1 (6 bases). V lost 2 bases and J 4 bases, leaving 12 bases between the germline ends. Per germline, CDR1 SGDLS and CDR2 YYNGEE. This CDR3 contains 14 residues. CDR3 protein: CASSVSLRGTEAFF. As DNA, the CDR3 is TGTGCCAGCAGCGTTAGCCTCAGGGGCACTGAAGCTTTCTTT.

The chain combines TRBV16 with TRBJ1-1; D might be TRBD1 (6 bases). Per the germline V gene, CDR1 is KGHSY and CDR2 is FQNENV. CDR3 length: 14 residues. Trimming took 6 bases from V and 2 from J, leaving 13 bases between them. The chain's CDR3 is CASSRQGYNTEAFF. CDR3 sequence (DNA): TGTGCCAGCAGTCGGCAGGGGTATAACACTGAAGCTTTCTTT.

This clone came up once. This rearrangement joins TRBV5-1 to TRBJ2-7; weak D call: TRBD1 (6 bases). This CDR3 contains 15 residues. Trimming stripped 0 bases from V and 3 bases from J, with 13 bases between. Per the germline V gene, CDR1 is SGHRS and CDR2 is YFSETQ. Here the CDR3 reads CASSLAGQTFYEQYF. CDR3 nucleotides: TGCGCCAGCAGCTTGGCCGGACAGACGTTCTACGAGCAGTACTTC.

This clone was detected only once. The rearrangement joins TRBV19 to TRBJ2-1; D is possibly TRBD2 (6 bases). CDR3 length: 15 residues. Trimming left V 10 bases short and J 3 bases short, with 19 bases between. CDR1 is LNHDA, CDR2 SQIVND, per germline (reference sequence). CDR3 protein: CATTFGGYDYNEQFF. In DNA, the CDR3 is TGTGCCACGACCTTCGGGGGTTACGACTACAATGAGCAGTTCTTC.

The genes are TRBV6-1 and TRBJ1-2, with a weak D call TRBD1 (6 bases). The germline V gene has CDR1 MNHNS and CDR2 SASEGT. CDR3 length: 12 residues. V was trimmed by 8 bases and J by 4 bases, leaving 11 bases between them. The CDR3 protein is CASHRGTYGYTF. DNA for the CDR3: TGTGCCAGCCATAGGGGGACCTATGGCTACACCTTC.

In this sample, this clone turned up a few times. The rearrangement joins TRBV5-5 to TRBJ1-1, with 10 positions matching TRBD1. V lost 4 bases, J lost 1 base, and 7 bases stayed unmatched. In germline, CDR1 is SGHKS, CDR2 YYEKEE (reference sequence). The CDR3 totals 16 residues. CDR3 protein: CASSVGTGDWNTEAFF. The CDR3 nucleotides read TGTGCCAGCAGCGTCGGGACAGGGGATTGGAACACTGAAGCTTTCTTT.

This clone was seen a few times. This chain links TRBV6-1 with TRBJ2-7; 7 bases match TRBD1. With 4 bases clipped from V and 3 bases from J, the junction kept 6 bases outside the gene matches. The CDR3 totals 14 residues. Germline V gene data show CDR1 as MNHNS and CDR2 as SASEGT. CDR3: CASSGTTGIYEQYF. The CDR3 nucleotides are TGTGCCAGCAGTGGGACGACAGGGATCTACGAGCAGTACTTC.

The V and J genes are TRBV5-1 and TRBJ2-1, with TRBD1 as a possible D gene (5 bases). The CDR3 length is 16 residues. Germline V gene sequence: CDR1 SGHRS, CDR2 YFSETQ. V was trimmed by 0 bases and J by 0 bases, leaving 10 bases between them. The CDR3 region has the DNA TGCGCCAGCAGCTTGGAGGGGAAGCCCTCCTACAATGAGCAGTTCTTC. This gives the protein CASSLEGKPSYNEQFF.

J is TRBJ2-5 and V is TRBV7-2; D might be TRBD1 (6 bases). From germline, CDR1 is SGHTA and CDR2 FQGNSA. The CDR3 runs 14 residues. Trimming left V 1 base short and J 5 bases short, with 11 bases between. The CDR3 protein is CASSLGTTGETQYF. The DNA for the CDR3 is TGTGCCAGCAGCTTAGGCACCACAGGGGAGACCCAGTACTTC.

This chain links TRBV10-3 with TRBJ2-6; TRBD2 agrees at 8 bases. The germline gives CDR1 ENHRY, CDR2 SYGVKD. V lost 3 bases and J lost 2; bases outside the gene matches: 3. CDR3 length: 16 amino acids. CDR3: CAISDGGGPGANVLTF. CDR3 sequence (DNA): TGTGCCATCAGTGACGGCGGGGGGCCTGGGGCCAACGTCCTGACTTTC.

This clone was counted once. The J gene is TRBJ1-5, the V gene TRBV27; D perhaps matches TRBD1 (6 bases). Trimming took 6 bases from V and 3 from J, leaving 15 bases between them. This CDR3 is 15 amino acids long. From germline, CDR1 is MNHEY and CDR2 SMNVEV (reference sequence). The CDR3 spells CASRLTGQYNQPQHF. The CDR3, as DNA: TGTGCCAGCAGGCTCACTGGACAGTACAATCAGCCCCAGCATTTT.

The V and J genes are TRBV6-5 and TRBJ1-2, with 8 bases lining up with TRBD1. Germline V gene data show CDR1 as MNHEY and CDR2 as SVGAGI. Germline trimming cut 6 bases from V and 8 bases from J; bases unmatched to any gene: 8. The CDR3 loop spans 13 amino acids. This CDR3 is CASSQDRVGGYTF. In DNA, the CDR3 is TGTGCCAGCAGCCAGGACAGGGTAGGGGGCTACACCTTC.

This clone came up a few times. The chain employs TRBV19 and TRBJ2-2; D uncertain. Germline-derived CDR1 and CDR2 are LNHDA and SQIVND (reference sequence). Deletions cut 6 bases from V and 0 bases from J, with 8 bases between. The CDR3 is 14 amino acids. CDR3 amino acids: CASRDTPNTGELFF. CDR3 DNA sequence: TGTGCCAGTAGAGACACACCGAACACCGGGGAGCTGTTTTTT.

The DNA of the CDR3 is TGTGCCAGCTCCCGCGGGCAGTACAATGAGCAGTTCTTC. Its translation is CASSRGQYNEQFF. The V call is TRBV19, the J call TRBJ2-1; D perhaps matches TRBD2 (5 bases). The ends were cut back, 9 bases at V and 4 bases at J, with 13 bases in the middle. Germline assignment: CDR1 LNHDA and CDR2 SQIVND (reference sequence). The CDR3 has 13 amino acids.

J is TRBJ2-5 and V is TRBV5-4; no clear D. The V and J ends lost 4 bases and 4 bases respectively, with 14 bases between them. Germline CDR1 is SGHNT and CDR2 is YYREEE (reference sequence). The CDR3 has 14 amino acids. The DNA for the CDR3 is TGTGCCAGCAGCGACTCGCAGAAGCTAGAGACCCAGTACTTC. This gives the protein CASSDSQKLETQYF.

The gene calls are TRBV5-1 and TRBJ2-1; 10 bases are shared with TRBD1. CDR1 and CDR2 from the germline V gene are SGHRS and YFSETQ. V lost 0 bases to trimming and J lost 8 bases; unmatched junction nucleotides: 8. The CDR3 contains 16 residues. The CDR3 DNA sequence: TGCGCCAGCAGCTTGGCCGGGACAGGGGTTAGCGATGAGCAGTTCTTC. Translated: CASSLAGTGVSDEQFF.

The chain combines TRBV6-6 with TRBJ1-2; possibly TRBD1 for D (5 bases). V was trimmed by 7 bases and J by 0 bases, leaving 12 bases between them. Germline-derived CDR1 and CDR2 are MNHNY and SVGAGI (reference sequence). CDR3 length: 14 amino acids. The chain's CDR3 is CASKKPTANYGYTF. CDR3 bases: TGTGCCAGCAAAAAACCGACAGCTAACTATGGCTACACCTTC.

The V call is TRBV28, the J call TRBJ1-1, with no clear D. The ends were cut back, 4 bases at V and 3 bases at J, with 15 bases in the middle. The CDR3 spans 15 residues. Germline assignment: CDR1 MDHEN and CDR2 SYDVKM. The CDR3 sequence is CASSSPLKPDTEAFF. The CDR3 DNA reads TGTGCCAGCAGTTCCCCCCTAAAACCGGACACTGAAGCTTTCTTT.

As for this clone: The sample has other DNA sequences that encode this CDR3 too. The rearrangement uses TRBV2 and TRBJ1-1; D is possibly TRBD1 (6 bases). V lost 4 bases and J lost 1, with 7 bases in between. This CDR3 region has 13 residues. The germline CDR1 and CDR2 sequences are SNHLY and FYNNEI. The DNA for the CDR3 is TGTGCCAGCAGTGGACAGGAGAACACTGAAGCTTTCTTT. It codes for CASSGQENTEAFF. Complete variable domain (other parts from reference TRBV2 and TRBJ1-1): EPEVTQTPSHQVTQMGQEVILRCVPISNHLYFYWYRQILGQKVEFLVSFYNNEISEKSEIFDDQFSVERPDGSNFTLKIRSTKLEDSAMYFCASSGQENTEAFFGQGTRLTVV.